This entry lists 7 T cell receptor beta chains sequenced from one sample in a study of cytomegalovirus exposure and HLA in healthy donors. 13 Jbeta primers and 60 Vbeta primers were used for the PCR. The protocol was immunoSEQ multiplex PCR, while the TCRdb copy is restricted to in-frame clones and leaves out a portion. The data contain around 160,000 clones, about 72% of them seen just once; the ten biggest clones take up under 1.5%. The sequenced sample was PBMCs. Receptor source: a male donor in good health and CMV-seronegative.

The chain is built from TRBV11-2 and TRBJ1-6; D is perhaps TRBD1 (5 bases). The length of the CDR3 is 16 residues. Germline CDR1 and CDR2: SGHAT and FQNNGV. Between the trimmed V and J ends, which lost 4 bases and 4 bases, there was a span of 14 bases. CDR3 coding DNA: TGTGCCAGCAGCTCCGCCGTAACAGGTTATAATTCACCCCTCCACTTT. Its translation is CASSSAVTGYNSPLHF.

CDR3 in DNA: TGTGCCAGCAGGCAGGACAGGGCGAGCACCGGGGAGCTGTTTTTT. Residues: CASRQDRASTGELFF. The rearrangement links TRBV28 to TRBJ2-2; 8 nucleotides line up with TRBD1. After removal of 6 bases from V and 4 bases from J, the junction contained 7 bases not matched to a gene. Germline lookup yields CDR1 MDHEN and CDR2 SYDVKM. The CDR3 runs 15 residues.

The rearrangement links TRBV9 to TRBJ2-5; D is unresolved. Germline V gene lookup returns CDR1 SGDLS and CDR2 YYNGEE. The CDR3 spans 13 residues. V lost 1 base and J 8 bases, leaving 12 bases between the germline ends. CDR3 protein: CASSVRLGDTQYF. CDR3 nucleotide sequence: TGTGCCAGCAGCGTACGGCTAGGCGACACCCAGTACTTC.

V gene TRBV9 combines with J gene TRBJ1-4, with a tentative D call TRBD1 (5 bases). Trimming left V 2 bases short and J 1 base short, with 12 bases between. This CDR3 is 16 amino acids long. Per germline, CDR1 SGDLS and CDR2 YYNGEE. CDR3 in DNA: TGTGCCAGCAGCGTCGCGGGGGGGAGAACTAATGAAAAACTGTTTTTT. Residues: CASSVAGGRTNEKLFF.

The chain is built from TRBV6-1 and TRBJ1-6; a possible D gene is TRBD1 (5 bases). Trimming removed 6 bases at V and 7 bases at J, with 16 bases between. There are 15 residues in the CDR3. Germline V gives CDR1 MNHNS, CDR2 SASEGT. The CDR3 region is CASRPRGVQNSPLHF. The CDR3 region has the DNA TGTGCCAGCAGACCTCGGGGGGTACAAAATTCACCCCTCCACTTT.

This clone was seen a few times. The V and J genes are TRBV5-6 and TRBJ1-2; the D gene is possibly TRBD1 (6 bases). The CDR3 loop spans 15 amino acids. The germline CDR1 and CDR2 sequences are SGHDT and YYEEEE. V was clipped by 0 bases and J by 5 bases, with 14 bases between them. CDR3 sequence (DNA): TGTGCCAGCAGCTTGGCCTCGACCCAGGGGTATGGCTACACCTTC. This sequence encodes CASSLASTQGYGYTF.

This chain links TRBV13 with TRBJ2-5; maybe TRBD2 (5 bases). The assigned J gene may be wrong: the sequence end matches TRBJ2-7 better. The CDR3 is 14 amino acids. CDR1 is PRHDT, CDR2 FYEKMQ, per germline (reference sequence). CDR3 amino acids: CASSLDGESREQYF. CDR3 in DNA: TGTGCCAGCAGCTTAGATGGGGAGTCTCGCGAGCAGTACTTC.